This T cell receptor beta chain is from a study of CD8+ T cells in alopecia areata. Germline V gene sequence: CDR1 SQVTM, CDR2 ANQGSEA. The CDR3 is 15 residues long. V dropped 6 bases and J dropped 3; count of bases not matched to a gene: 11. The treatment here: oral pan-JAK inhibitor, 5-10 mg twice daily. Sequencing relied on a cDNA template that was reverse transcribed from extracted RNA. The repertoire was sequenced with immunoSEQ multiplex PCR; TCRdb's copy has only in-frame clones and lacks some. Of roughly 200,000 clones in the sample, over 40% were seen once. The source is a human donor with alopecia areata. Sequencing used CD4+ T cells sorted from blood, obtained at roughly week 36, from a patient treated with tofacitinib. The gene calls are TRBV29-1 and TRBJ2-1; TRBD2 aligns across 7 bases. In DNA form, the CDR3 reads TGCAGCGTGCGAAGCGGGACTCTCCTCTACAATGAGCAGTTCTTC. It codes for CSVRSGTLLYNEQFF.